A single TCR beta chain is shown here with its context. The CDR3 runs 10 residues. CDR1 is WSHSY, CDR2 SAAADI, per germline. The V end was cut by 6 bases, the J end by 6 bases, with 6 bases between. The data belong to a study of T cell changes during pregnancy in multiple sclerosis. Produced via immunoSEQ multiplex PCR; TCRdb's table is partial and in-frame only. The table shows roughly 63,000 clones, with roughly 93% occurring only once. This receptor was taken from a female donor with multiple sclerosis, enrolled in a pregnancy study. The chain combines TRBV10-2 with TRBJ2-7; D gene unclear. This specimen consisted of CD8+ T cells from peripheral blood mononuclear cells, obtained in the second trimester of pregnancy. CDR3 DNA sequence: TGCGCCAGCAGAGCAGGCGAGCAGTACTTC. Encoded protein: CASRAGEQYF.